This TCR beta chain was observed in a study of OX40 agonist ivuxolimab in advanced cancers. Looking at the study overall: Dose-escalation patients had hepatocellular carcinoma, melanoma, renal cell or head and neck cancer. The group had a mean age of about 64 years, ranged from about 20 to 79, and was 82.7% male. Study-level points and caveats: Researchers did not establish what antigens the expanded peripheral T cells target. By week 6 at 0.1 to 3.0 mg/kg, blood CD4+ and CD8+ T cells had expanded clonally.

The data were produced by immunoSEQ multiplex PCR, yet TCRdb's version contains in-frame clones alone and is incomplete. In the table there are about 71,000 clones, around nine tenths of which are singletons. This clone was seen more than once but under ten times. Its antigen remains unidentified. Trimming removed 6 bases at V and 6 bases at J, with 14 bases between. CDR3 length: 13 residues. Per germline, CDR1 MGHRA and CDR2 YSYEKL. The V and J genes are TRBV4-1 and TRBJ1-2; a weak D match, TRBD1 (6 bases). This specimen consisted of CD4+ or CD8+ T cells sorted from blood, obtained in a trial of the OX40 agonist ivuxolimab. This clonotype originated in an adult with an advanced solid tumor such as melanoma, head and neck, liver or kidney cancer. Here the CDR3 reads CASRKTGGHGYTF. For the CDR3, the DNA is TGCGCCAGCAGAAAGACAGGAGGCCATGGCTACACCTTC.